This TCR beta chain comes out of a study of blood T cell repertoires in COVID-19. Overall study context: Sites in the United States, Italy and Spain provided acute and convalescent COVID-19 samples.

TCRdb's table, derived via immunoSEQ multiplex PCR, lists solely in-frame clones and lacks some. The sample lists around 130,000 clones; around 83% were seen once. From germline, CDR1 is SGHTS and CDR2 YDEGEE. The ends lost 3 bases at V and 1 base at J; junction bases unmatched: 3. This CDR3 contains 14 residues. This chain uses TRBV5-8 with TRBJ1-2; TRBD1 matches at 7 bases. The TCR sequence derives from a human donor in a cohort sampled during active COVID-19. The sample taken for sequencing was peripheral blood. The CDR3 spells CASSYGTVNYGYTF. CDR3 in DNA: TGTGCCAGCAGCTACGGGACAGTTAACTATGGCTACACCTTC.